Included here is one T cell receptor (beta chain) sequence, with context. Its matching antigen is unknown. The data derive from a study of T cell repertoires in cytomegalovirus infection. Study context: CMV infection together with matching HLA type was indicated by public TCR beta signatures.

This CDR3 is 15 amino acids long. CDR1 is DFQATT and CDR2 is SNEGSKA in the germline V gene (reference sequence). Trimming cost V 6 bases and J 4 bases; bases outside gene matches: 12. Study-level results: Pooled public TCR beta family frequency picked out CMV carriers with the relevant HLA. The response measured ex vivo was dominated by TCR beta clonotypes (HLA-C-restricted and CMV-specific).

Using its own MiXCR run on the reads, TCRdb lists one record per CDR3 protein. The sample contains 740,000 or so distinct CDR3 sequences, 35% to 45% of which appear only once. The rearrangement uses TRBV20-1 and TRBJ2-1; 7 nucleotides align to TRBD2. Material: PBMCs. The TCR was taken from a human donor in good health (CMV status not recorded). Some clones in this sample may be carry-over from other donors' samples. CDR3 DNA sequence: TGCAGTGCCACCGATCTAGCGGCGATATACAATGAGCAGTTCTTC. Its translation is CSATDLAAIYNEQFF.